Below are 23 T cell receptor beta chains sequenced from a single sample in a study of blood T cell repertoires in COVID-19. Method: immunoSEQ multiplex PCR; TCRdb's copy keeps in-frame clones and lacks some. The sample comprises 80,000 to 90,000 clones, more than 75% of which are singletons, and approximately 1.3% rests with the top ten. The sequencing input was peripheral blood. The origin of the receptors is a woman older than 75 with acute or convalescent COVID-19.

The CDR3 nucleotides read TGTGCCAGCAGCCCGGGGGGAGGCACTGAAGCTTTCTTT. Translating gives CASSPGGGTEAFF. V and J are TRBV3-1 (or the pseudogene TRBV3-2) and TRBJ1-1; possible D gene TRBD1, 5 bases. V lost 4 bases and J lost 4, with 10 bases in between. The CDR3 sequence is 13 residues long. Looked up from germline, CDR1 is LGHDT and CDR2 is YNNKEL (reference sequence).

The chain is built from TRBV6-5 and TRBJ1-6; 8 positions match TRBD1. The CDR3 length is 14 residues. From germline, CDR1 is MNHEY and CDR2 SVGAGI. V dropped 6 bases and J dropped 11; count of bases not matched to a gene: 9. The CDR3 DNA reads as TGTGCCAGCAGGGAGACAGGGGCCCGGACACCCCTCCACTTT. This encodes CASRETGARTPLHF.

This chain uses TRBV28 with TRBJ1-2; D unclear. Trimming cost V 4 bases and J 3 bases, with 12 bases left between them. Germline V CDR1 and CDR2: MDHEN, SYDVKM. The CDR3 runs 14 residues. This CDR3 reads CASSSHREYYGYTF. In DNA, the CDR3 is TGTGCCAGCAGTTCCCACCGGGAGTACTATGGCTACACCTTC.

The genes are TRBV6-5 and TRBJ1-1, with a possible D match to TRBD1 (6 bases). There are 12 residues in the CDR3. Germline V gene data show CDR1 as MNHEY and CDR2 as SVGAGI. V gave up 8 bases and J gave up 3 bases, with 10 bases separating them. In nucleotides, the CDR3 is TGTGCCAGCGGACAGTACTACACTGAAGCTTTCTTT. Translating it yields CASGQYYTEAFF.

V and J are TRBV7-3 and TRBJ1-6; 7 nucleotides line up with TRBD1. The CDR3 contains 15 residues. The V and J ends lost 5 bases and 7 bases, in that order; junction bases with no gene match: 8. The V gene's germline CDR1 is SGHTA and CDR2 FQGTGA. CDR3 in DNA: TGTGCCAGCAGCCAAAATGCAGGGGGAAATTCACCCCTCCACTTT. This sequence encodes CASSQNAGGNSPLHF.

The CDR3 here is CASSPTAISGNTIYF. The CDR3 DNA is TGTGCCAGCAGCCCGACAGCCATCTCTGGAAACACCATATATTTT. This chain connects TRBV11-2 to TRBJ1-3; D perhaps matches TRBD1 (5 bases). Trimming took off 5 bases at V and 0 bases at J, with 11 bases between the two ends. Germline V gene lookup returns CDR1 SGHAT and CDR2 FQNNGV. The CDR3 totals 15 residues.

The chain has TRBV6-1 and TRBJ2-7, with 10 bases that match TRBD1. V shed 0 bases and J 2 bases; nucleotides not matched to a gene: 4. The CDR3 covers 16 residues. The germline V gene encodes CDR1 MNHNS and CDR2 SASEGT. CDR3 loop: CASSEAGTGVPYEQYF. The CDR3 DNA is TGTGCCAGCAGTGAAGCCGGGACAGGGGTTCCCTACGAGCAGTACTTC.

The V gene is TRBV4-1, the J gene TRBJ2-7; D remains ambiguous. Germline CDR1 is MGHRA and CDR2 is YSYEKL. The V gene lost 0 bases and the J gene lost 7 bases, with 7 bases spanning the gap. The CDR3 totals 12 residues. Here the CDR3 reads CASSQDPLEQYF. The DNA of the CDR3 is TGCGCCAGCAGCCAAGACCCTTTGGAGCAGTACTTC.

The table lists this clone with a count of one. The chain joins TRBV6-5 to TRBJ1-5, with unresolved D. The CDR3 length is 14 residues. CDR1 MNHEY and CDR2 SVGAGI come from the germline V gene. V was cut by 5 bases and J by 10 bases, with 18 bases left in between. CDR3 sequence reads: CASSPGRSVRPQHF. CDR3 sequence (DNA): TGTGCCAGCAGTCCCGGCAGGTCCGTTAGACCCCAGCATTTT.

The rearrangement joins TRBV5-4 to TRBJ2-7; 7 bases fit TRBD1. The CDR3 is 14 amino acids. Trimming cost V 3 bases and J 7 bases; bases outside gene matches: 10. Per germline, CDR1 SGHNT and CDR2 YYREEE (reference sequence). This CDR3 is CASSWGQTGSEQYF. The CDR3 DNA reads TGTGCCAGCAGCTGGGGCCAGACAGGGTCTGAGCAGTACTTC.

The chain has TRBV7-9 and TRBJ2-7; the match to TRBD2 covers 12 bases. Germline V gene sequence: CDR1 SEHNR, CDR2 FQNEAQ (reference sequence). The V segment lost 5 bases and the J segment 5 bases; nucleotides outside the gene matches: 19. CDR3 length: 19 residues. This chain's CDR3 is CASSTSAGRTSGTSDEQYF. Written as DNA, the CDR3 is TGTGCCAGCAGCACAAGTGCCGGTCGGACTAGCGGGACGAGCGACGAGCAGTACTTC.

V usage is TRBV2 and J usage is TRBJ2-7; unclear D gene. With 10 bases removed from V and 3 bases from J, the gap between germline ends came to 13 bases. The germline gives CDR1 SNHLY, CDR2 FYNNEI. The CDR3 runs 12 residues. In DNA, the CDR3 is TGTGCCATCCACCAGCAGGACTACGAGCAGTACTTC. Its translation is CAIHQQDYEQYF.

This rearrangement joins TRBV7-2 to TRBJ1-3; D gene unclear. CDR3 length equals 16 residues. Trimming took 5 bases from V and 4 from J, leaving 18 bases between them. Germline CDR1 SGHTA, CDR2 FQGNSA. CDR3 residues: CASSQRVQAAGNTIYF. CDR3 coding DNA: TGTGCCAGCAGCCAACGGGTCCAAGCTGCAGGAAACACCATATATTTT. Variable domain in full (rest from reference TRBV7-2 and TRBJ1-3): GAGVSQSPSNKVTEKGKDVELRCDPISGHTALYWYRQSLGQGLEFLIYFQGNSAPDKSGLPSDRFSAERTGGSVSTLTIQRTQQEDSAVYLCASSQRVQAAGNTIYFGEGSWLTVV.

V usage is TRBV2 and J usage is TRBJ2-3, with D possibly matching TRBD2 (6 bases). Germline CDR1 and CDR2: SNHLY and FYNNEI. The CDR3 is made up of 14 amino acids. V was shortened by 6 bases and J by 7 bases, with 17 bases between the two germline ends. CDR3 DNA: TGTGCCAGCAGACCGCCGGGAGAAGTAAATACGCAGTATTTT. Amino acid sequence: CASRPPGEVNTQYF. The full variable domain, in which reference TRBV2 and TRBJ2-3 provide the parts outside the CDR3, is EPEVTQTPSHQVTQMGQEVILRCVPISNHLYFYWYRQILGQKVEFLVSFYNNEISEKSEIFDDQFSVERPDGSNFTLKIRSTKLEDSAMYFCASRPPGEVNTQYFGPGTRLTVL.

The J gene is TRBJ1-2, the V gene TRBV19; possibly TRBD1 for D (5 bases). The V gene lost 2 bases and the J gene lost 10 bases, with 20 bases spanning the gap. Germline V CDR1 and CDR2: LNHDA, SQIVND (reference sequence). This CDR3 has 15 residues. The CDR3 DNA sequence: TGTGCCAGTAGTATACGACAGACGGAATCTATGTACTACACCTTC. This translates into CASSIRQTESMYYTF.

The chain is built from TRBV10-2 and TRBJ2-1; TRBD2 aligns across 15 bases. The V and J ends lost 6 bases and 8 bases, in that order; junction bases with no gene match: 11. There are 17 residues in the CDR3. CDR1 WSHSY and CDR2 SAAADI come from the germline V gene. In nucleotides, the CDR3 is TGCGCCAGCAGAGGGACTAGCGGGGGGCCAGTATACGATGAGCAGTTCTTC. Residues: CASRGTSGGPVYDEQFF.

This clone appeared a single time. CDR3: CASRPSGGLGYEQYF. CDR3 in DNA: TGTGCCAGTAGGCCCTCTGGAGGACTGGGCTACGAGCAGTACTTC. The chain links TRBV19 to TRBJ2-7, with D possibly TRBD2 on 5 matching bases. The length of the CDR3 is 15 residues. V was shortened by 6 bases and J by 3 bases, with 18 bases between the two germline ends. The germline CDR1 and CDR2 sequences are LNHDA and SQIVND (reference sequence).

This chain connects TRBV7-2 to TRBJ1-2; D possibly corresponds to TRBD1 (6 bases). The CDR3 has 15 amino acids. The germline V and J ends were trimmed by 8 bases and 4 bases, with 20 bases remaining between them. From germline, CDR1 is SGHTA and CDR2 FQGNSA. The CDR3 is CASAYTLGTPYGYTF. As DNA, the CDR3 is TGTGCCAGCGCCTATACACTGGGGACACCCTATGGCTACACCTTC.

The rearrangement joins TRBV2 to TRBJ1-5, with D possibly matching TRBD1 (6 bases). V was trimmed by 8 bases and J by 2 bases, leaving 13 bases between them. The germline gives CDR1 SNHLY, CDR2 FYNNEI. The CDR3 totals 14 residues. The CDR3 protein is CASDGGHGNQPQHF. CDR3 DNA: TGTGCCAGCGACGGGGGGCACGGCAATCAGCCCCAGCATTTT.

The J gene is TRBJ2-1, the V gene TRBV29-1; 8 nucleotides match TRBD2. This CDR3 has 14 residues. Germline V gene data show CDR1 as SQVTM and CDR2 as ANQGSEA. V lost 5 bases to trimming and J lost 2 bases; unmatched junction nucleotides: 5. This chain's CDR3 is CSVSSSGAYNEQFF. The CDR3, as DNA: TGCAGCGTTTCGAGTAGCGGGGCCTACAATGAGCAGTTCTTC.

In this sample, this clone turned up a few times. V usage is TRBV7-2 and J usage is TRBJ2-1; 7 bases match TRBD1. V lost 3 bases to trimming and J lost 6 bases; unmatched junction nucleotides: 5. The germline gives CDR1 SGHTA, CDR2 FQGNSA. The CDR3 is 14 residues long. Here the CDR3 DNA reads TGTGCCAGCAGCTTGGGCAGGGGGTCCAATGAGCAGTTCTTC. Translated: CASSLGRGSNEQFF.

This clone was seen only once. The chain employs TRBV11-2 and TRBJ2-1; 7 bases are shared with TRBD1. With V trimmed by 3 bases and J by 0 bases, 8 bases remained unmatched. CDR1 SGHAT and CDR2 FQNNGV come from the germline V gene. This CDR3 is 17 amino acids long. The CDR3 sequence: CASSFYSGQSSYNEQFF. For the CDR3, the DNA is TGTGCCAGCAGCTTTTACTCGGGACAGAGCTCCTACAATGAGCAGTTCTTC.

The chain has TRBV29-1 and TRBJ1-2; D ambiguous. Germline V CDR1 and CDR2: SQVTM, ANQGSEA. The V gene lost 4 bases and the J gene lost 7 bases, with 16 bases spanning the gap. There are 13 residues in the CDR3. CDR3 sequence reads: CSVGAGDGFGYTF. The CDR3 DNA is TGCAGCGTTGGTGCCGGAGATGGGTTTGGCTACACCTTC.